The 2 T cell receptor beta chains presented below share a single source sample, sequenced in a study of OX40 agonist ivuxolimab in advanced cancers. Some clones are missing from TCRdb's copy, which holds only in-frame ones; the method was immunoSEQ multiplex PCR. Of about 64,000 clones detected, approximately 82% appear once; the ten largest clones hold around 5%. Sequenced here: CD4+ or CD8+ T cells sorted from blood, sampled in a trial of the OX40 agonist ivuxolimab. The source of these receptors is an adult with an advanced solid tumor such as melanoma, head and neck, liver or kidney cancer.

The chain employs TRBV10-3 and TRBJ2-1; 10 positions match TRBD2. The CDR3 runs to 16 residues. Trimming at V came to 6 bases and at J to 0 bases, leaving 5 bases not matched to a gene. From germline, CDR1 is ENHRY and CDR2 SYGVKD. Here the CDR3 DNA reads TGTGCCATCAGCACTCAGCGGGGGGGCTCCTACAATGAGCAGTTCTTC. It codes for CAISTQRGGSYNEQFF.

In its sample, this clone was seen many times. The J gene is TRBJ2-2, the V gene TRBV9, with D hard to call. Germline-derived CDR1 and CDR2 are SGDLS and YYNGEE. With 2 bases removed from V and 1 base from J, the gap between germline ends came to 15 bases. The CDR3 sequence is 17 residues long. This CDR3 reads CASSVAVSQVNTGELFF. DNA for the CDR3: TGTGCCAGCAGCGTTGCAGTGAGTCAGGTGAACACCGGGGAGCTGTTTTTT.